This record covers a single T cell receptor beta chain. This sample is drawn from a study of T-cell reconstitution after alpha-beta-depleted transplantation in children. Unique molecular identifiers were built into the TCRbeta library. MiXCR was run by TCRdb on the PCR reads, yielding one entry per CDR3 protein. Among about 540,000 distinct CDR3 sequences, approximately 20% were seen once, and the ten largest hold approximately 3%. In germline, CDR1 is DFQATT, CDR2 SNEGSKA (reference sequence). The CDR3 totals 17 residues. The sequences come from PBMCs from the stem cell graft donor, collected from the stem cell graft. The sequence was obtained from a human donor who donated a stem cell graft to a child with acute lymphoblastic leukemia. The rearrangement uses TRBV20-1 and TRBJ2-1; 12 nucleotides agree with TRBD2. The CDR3 reads CCARDALGLAGYNEQFF. DNA for the CDR3: TGCTGCGCTAGAGATGCTCTGGGACTAGCGGGCTACAATGAGCAGTTCTTC.